The 21 T cell receptor beta chains in this list originate from one sample, sequenced in a study of blood T cell repertoires in COVID-19. Data came from immunoSEQ multiplex PCR; TCRdb stores just in-frame clones and leaves some out. The table lists about 500,000 clones, 75% to 90% of them singletons. The sample taken for sequencing was peripheral blood. The receptor set was obtained from a young man with COVID-19, enrolled during active disease.

The chain's CDR3 is CASSFRDRGRVTQYF. Here the CDR3 DNA reads TGTGCCAGCAGCTTCAGGGACAGGGGAAGGGTGACCCAGTACTTC. The chain joins TRBV7-9 to TRBJ2-5, with 10 bases fitting TRBD1. Germline lookup yields CDR1 SEHNR and CDR2 FQNEAQ (reference sequence). The CDR3 loop spans 15 amino acids. The V segment lost 3 bases and the J segment 7 bases; nucleotides outside the gene matches: 8.

This clone was recorded a few times. The rearrangement links TRBV19 to TRBJ1-1, with D unresolved. The germline V gene encodes CDR1 LNHDA and CDR2 SQIVND (reference sequence). V was cut by 0 bases and J by 7 bases, with 12 bases left in between. The CDR3 loop spans 14 amino acids. CDR3 nucleotide sequence: TGTGCCAGTAGTATAGAGGGGAGGAGGAGTGAAGCTTTCTTT. This sequence encodes CASSIEGRRSEAFF.

This clone was counted only a few times. This rearrangement joins TRBV3-1 (or the pseudogene TRBV3-2) to TRBJ1-1; 9 bases line up with TRBD1. Per the germline V gene, CDR1 is LGHDT and CDR2 is YNNKEL (reference sequence). This CDR3 region has 15 residues. The V and J ends lost 2 bases and 5 bases, in that order; junction bases with no gene match: 6. CDR3 region: CASSQNRGLGTEAFF. The CDR3 nucleotides read TGTGCCAGCAGCCAAAACAGGGGGCTCGGGACTGAAGCTTTCTTT.

The V and J genes are TRBV30 and TRBJ1-3; 7 bases are a match to TRBD1. CDR1 GTSNPN and CDR2 SVGIG come from the germline V gene (reference sequence). CDR3 size: 15 residues. V gave up 1 base and J gave up 2 bases; unmatched junction bases: 5. DNA of the CDR3: TGTGCCTGGAGTGGGGGGACAGCCGCTGGAAACACCATATATTTT. It codes for CAWSGGTAAGNTIYF.

The chain combines TRBV5-4 with TRBJ2-7; 7 bases are a match to TRBD1. This CDR3 is 15 amino acids long. V shed 4 bases, J shed 0 bases, and the junction held 7 bases outside the gene matches. Germline CDR1 reads SGHNT; CDR2 reads YYREEE (reference sequence). As DNA, the CDR3 is TGTGCCAGCAGCCCGAGGACAGGAAGCTCCTACGAGCAGTACTTC. It codes for CASSPRTGSSYEQYF.

V and J are TRBV5-5 and TRBJ1-4, with TRBD1 identical over 9 bases. Per germline, CDR1 SGHKS and CDR2 YYEKEE (reference sequence). CDR3 length: 17 amino acids. Trimming at V came to 3 bases and at J to 8 bases, leaving 14 bases not matched to a gene. DNA of the CDR3: TGTGCCAGCAGCTCGCACGAGATACAGGGGGCCGGAGAAAAACTGTTTTTT. Translated, it gives CASSSHEIQGAGEKLFF.

V is TRBV5-1 and J is TRBJ2-5, with D unresolved. CDR3 length: 14 amino acids. Between the trimmed V and J ends, which lost 4 bases and 5 bases, there was a span of 15 bases. Per germline, CDR1 SGHRS and CDR2 YFSETQ. CDR3 bases: TGCGCCAGCAGCATACGCCTTAGCTTGGAGACCCAGTACTTC. This gives the protein CASSIRLSLETQYF.

This rearrangement joins TRBV19 to TRBJ2-1; 8 bases align to TRBD2. The CDR3 consists of 15 residues. The junction had 5 bases not matched to a gene; V was cut back by 4 bases and J by 3 bases. Looked up from germline, CDR1 is LNHDA and CDR2 is SQIVND (reference sequence). The CDR3 nucleotides are TGTGCCAGTAGTAAGACTAGCGCTGACTACAATGAGCAGTTCTTC. Its protein is CASSKTSADYNEQFF.

The chain couples TRBV10-3 to TRBJ2-7; tentative D call: TRBD1 (6 bases). This CDR3 is built from 17 residues. Between the trimmed V and J ends, which lost 2 bases and 3 bases, there was a span of 20 bases. Per the germline V gene, CDR1 is ENHRY and CDR2 is SYGVKD. The CDR3, as DNA: TGTGCCATCAGTGAGCTTCCCTACAGGGAAATAGACTACGAGCAGTACTTC. Amino acid sequence: CAISELPYREIDYEQYF.

This sequence joins TRBV5-1 and TRBJ1-1; 8 bases map to TRBD1. This CDR3 region has 15 residues. V lost 4 bases to trimming and J lost 0 bases; unmatched junction nucleotides: 5. Germline values: CDR1 SGHRS, CDR2 YFSETQ. Here the CDR3 reads CASSPGTGMNTEAFF. The CDR3 DNA follows: TGCGCCAGCAGCCCCGGGACAGGAATGAACACTGAAGCTTTCTTT.

J is TRBJ2-1 and V is TRBV7-3; D is perhaps TRBD1 (5 bases). V lost 4 bases and J lost 6, with 7 bases in between. Germline assignment: CDR1 SGHTA and CDR2 FQGTGA. This CDR3 spans 12 amino acids. The CDR3 region is CASSYDSNEQFF. The DNA of the CDR3 is TGTGCCAGCAGCTACGACAGCAATGAGCAGTTCTTC.

V gene TRBV7-9 combines with J gene TRBJ1-6, with 10 bases that match TRBD1. Trimming cost V 4 bases and J 10 bases; bases outside gene matches: 13. CDR3 length equals 17 residues. From germline, CDR1 is SEHNR and CDR2 FQNEAQ (reference sequence). The CDR3 DNA follows: TGTGCCAGCAGCTCTACCCCCGGGACAGGGGTAGGGTCACCCCTCCACTTT. This sequence encodes CASSSTPGTGVGSPLHF.

This chain links TRBV10-1 with TRBJ2-5; 9 bases map to TRBD2. Per the germline V gene, CDR1 is WNHNN and CDR2 is SYGVQD (reference sequence). The CDR3 is 16 amino acids. V shed 3 bases and J 2 bases; nucleotides not matched to a gene: 7. The CDR3 bases are TGCGCCAGCAGTGAAGGGCTAGCGGGGAAACAAGAGACCCAGTACTTC. It specifies CASSEGLAGKQETQYF.

V is TRBV2 and J is TRBJ1-1; D remains ambiguous. The germline CDR1 and CDR2 sequences are SNHLY and FYNNEI. V was pared by 6 bases and J by 1 base, with 15 bases between. The length of the CDR3 is 15 residues. The CDR3 spells CASREIAGGNTEAFF. The CDR3 DNA reads as TGTGCCAGCAGAGAGATCGCGGGCGGGAACACTGAAGCTTTCTTT.

This clone was recorded once. The gene calls are TRBV5-1 and TRBJ2-3, with D maybe TRBD2 (5 bases). The germline V gene has CDR1 SGHRS and CDR2 YFSETQ. V lost 4 bases and J 3 bases, leaving 15 bases between the germline ends. The CDR3 runs 15 residues. CDR3 bases: TGCGCCAGCAGCGTAGCGCGTGAGAGAACAGATACGCAGTATTTT. The encoded protein is CASSVARERTDTQYF.

The genes are TRBV5-6 and TRBJ2-3; 9 bases match TRBD1. V dropped 5 bases and J dropped 3; count of bases not matched to a gene: 4. CDR1 SGHDT and CDR2 YYEEEE come from the germline V gene. CDR3 length equals 14 residues. CDR3 DNA: TGTGCCAGCAGTACAGGGGGCGGGACAGATACGCAGTATTTT. Its translation is CASSTGGGTDTQYF.

This clone was picked up a small number of times. Other DNA sequences of this sample code for an identical CDR3. V gene TRBV6-5 combines with J gene TRBJ1-1, with TRBD1 as a possible D gene (5 bases). The CDR3 length is 11 residues. The V end was cut by 6 bases, the J end by 4 bases, with 6 bases between. The germline V gene encodes CDR1 MNHEY and CDR2 SVGAGI. In DNA form, the CDR3 reads TGTGCCAGCAGCCAGGGCACTGAAGCTTTCTTT. The encoded protein is CASSQGTEAFF.

V is TRBV19 and J is TRBJ1-1, with a possible D match to TRBD1 (6 bases). Germline CDR1 reads LNHDA; CDR2 reads SQIVND (reference sequence). The V gene lost 5 bases and the J gene lost 8 bases, with 18 bases spanning the gap. The CDR3 extends over 14 amino acids. The CDR3 protein is CASSVNPDRMEAFF. For the CDR3, the DNA is TGTGCCAGTAGTGTCAACCCAGACAGGATGGAAGCTTTCTTT. The entire variable domain, with the rest obtained from reference TRBV19 and TRBJ1-1, is as follows: DGGITQSPKYLFRKEGQNVTLSCEQNLNHDAMYWYRQDPGQGLRLIYYSQIVNDFQKGDIAEGYSVSREKKESFPLTVTSAQKNPTAFYLCASSVNPDRMEAFFGQGTRLTVV.

The rearrangement links TRBV9 to TRBJ1-1; 7 positions agree with TRBD1. With V trimmed by 2 bases and J by 3 bases, 7 bases remained unmatched. The CDR3 covers 15 residues. Germline CDR1 is SGDLS and CDR2 is YYNGEE. The CDR3 nucleotides read TGTGCCAGCAGCGTCGTACAGGGGCCTTACACTGAAGCTTTCTTT. This encodes CASSVVQGPYTEAFF.

The CDR3: CASNLSQLFF. For the CDR3, the DNA is TGTGCCAGCAATCTGAGCCAACTGTTTTTT. The chain uses TRBV27 and TRBJ1-4; D gene unclear. The V end was cut by 7 bases, the J end by 12 bases, with 9 bases between. The germline gives CDR1 MNHEY, CDR2 SMNVEV (reference sequence). The length of the CDR3 is 10 residues. Looking up the rest from reference TRBV27 and TRBJ1-4 gives the full variable domain: EAQVTQNPRYLITVTGKKLTVTCSQNMNHEYMSWYRQDPGLGLRQIYYSMNVEVTDKGDVPEGYKVSRKEKRNFPLILESPSPNQTSLYFCASNLSQLFFGSGTQLSVL.

This chain links TRBV2 with TRBJ2-7, with 7 bases fitting TRBD1. CDR1 is SNHLY and CDR2 is FYNNEI in the germline V gene. CDR3 length: 14 residues. Unmatched junction bases numbered 8, after V lost 6 bases and J lost 3 bases. The DNA for the CDR3 is TGTGCCAGCAGAGATCATCGGGACAGCTACGAGCAGTACTTC. Amino acid sequence: CASRDHRDSYEQYF. Full variable domain (rest looked up from reference TRBV2 and TRBJ2-7): EPEVTQTPSHQVTQMGQEVILRCVPISNHLYFYWYRQILGQKVEFLVSFYNNEISEKSEIFDDQFSVERPDGSNFTLKIRSTKLEDSAMYFCASRDHRDSYEQYFGPGTRLTVT.